The 17 T cell receptor beta chains reported below all come from one sample, sequenced in a study of shared clonotypes between healthy human individuals. The data were produced by immunoSEQ multiplex PCR, yet TCRdb's version contains in-frame clones alone and is incomplete. Of roughly 300,000 clones in the sample, about nine tenths are singletons; the top ten hold 16%. The sequencing input was memory CD8+ T cells sorted from blood. Noted subset: CD45RO+ cells pooled with CCR7-negative TemRA cells. The receptors derive from a man younger than 30 in good health.

The chain couples TRBV5-6 to TRBJ1-6; no clear D gene. The CDR3 sequence is 13 residues long. The ends were cut back, 3 bases at V and 5 bases at J, with 6 bases in the middle. Per the germline V gene, CDR1 is SGHDT and CDR2 is YYEEEE. The CDR3 loop is CASSSADNSPLHF. CDR3 sequence (DNA): TGTGCCAGCAGCTCTGCGGATAATTCACCCCTCCACTTT.

V gene TRBV28 combines with J gene TRBJ2-2, with 7 nucleotides matching TRBD1. The CDR3 has 19 amino acids. V lost 2 bases, J lost 1 base, and 13 bases stayed unmatched. The germline V gene encodes CDR1 MDHEN and CDR2 SYDVKM. CDR3 in amino acids: CASSLRDRVVPLNTGELFF. The CDR3, as DNA: TGTGCCAGCAGTTTACGAGACAGGGTGGTCCCCCTGAACACCGGGGAGCTGTTTTTT.

The rearrangement joins TRBV27 to TRBJ1-5, with 7 bases aligning to TRBD1. The CDR3 sequence is 14 residues long. Looked up from germline, CDR1 is MNHEY and CDR2 is SMNVEV (reference sequence). Unmatched junction bases numbered 5, after V lost 3 bases and J lost 6 bases. The CDR3, as DNA: TGTGCCAGCAGTTTGCAGGGGGAGGCTCAGCCCCAGCATTTT. Encoded protein: CASSLQGEAQPQHF.

The CDR3 DNA sequence: TGTGCCAGCAGCCGTTCGACAGCTTACAATGAGCAGTTCTTC. This translates into CASSRSTAYNEQFF. The gene calls are TRBV27 and TRBJ2-1, with TRBD1 as a possible D gene (5 bases). The CDR3 extends over 14 amino acids. Germline assignment: CDR1 MNHEY and CDR2 SMNVEV (reference sequence). The V and J ends lost 6 bases and 4 bases respectively, with 13 bases between them.

The rearrangement joins TRBV5-1 to TRBJ1-6; D unresolved. CDR3 length: 14 amino acids. Germline V gene sequence: CDR1 SGHRS, CDR2 YFSETQ. V lost 3 bases, J lost 4 bases, and 8 bases lay in between. This chain's CDR3 is CASSWRGYNSPLHF. CDR3 bases: TGCGCCAGCAGCTGGAGAGGGTATAATTCACCCCTCCACTTT. The variable domain in full, completed from reference TRBV5-1 and TRBJ1-6, reads KAGVTQTPRYLIKTRGQQVTLSCSPISGHRSVSWYQQTPGQGLQFLFEYFSETQRNKGNFPGRFSGRQFSNSRSEMNVSTLELGDSALYLCASSWRGYNSPLHFGNGTRLTVT.

V gene TRBV6-5 combines with J gene TRBJ2-1, with D perhaps matching TRBD1 (5 bases). In germline, CDR1 is MNHEY, CDR2 SVGAGI. The CDR3 extends over 14 amino acids. V shed 8 bases and J shed 6 bases, with 17 bases lying between them. CDR3 region: CASGQPRVTNEQFF. CDR3 nucleotides: TGTGCCAGCGGCCAACCCAGGGTTACCAATGAGCAGTTCTTC.

This clone has a single count. The J gene is TRBJ2-5, the V gene TRBV28; no definite D call. Trimming took 5 bases from V and 5 from J, leaving 12 bases between them. Per the germline V gene, CDR1 is MDHEN and CDR2 is SYDVKM. The CDR3 is 13 amino acids. The chain's CDR3 is CASSPDPLETQYF. The DNA for the CDR3 is TGTGCCAGCAGTCCCGACCCCCTGGAGACCCAGTACTTC.

The J gene is TRBJ1-1, the V gene TRBV19; a possible D gene is TRBD1 (6 bases). Germline V CDR1 and CDR2: LNHDA, SQIVND (reference sequence). V gave up 5 bases and J gave up 6 bases, with 13 bases separating them. The CDR3 is made up of 13 amino acids. The CDR3 DNA sequence: TGTGCCAGTAGTCTCCAGGGGTGGGCTGAAGCTTTCTTT. Amino acid sequence: CASSLQGWAEAFF.

This chain uses TRBV5-4 with TRBJ2-7, with D maybe TRBD1 (5 bases). The CDR3 spans 14 residues. CDR1 and CDR2 (germline): SGHNT, YYREEE (reference sequence). Between the trimmed V and J ends, which lost 2 bases and 2 bases, there was a span of 11 bases. In nucleotides, the CDR3 is TGTGCCAGCAGCTTTAGCCCAGGGACCTACGAGCAGTACTTC. Residues: CASSFSPGTYEQYF.

The V call is TRBV1, the J call TRBJ1-2. TRBV1 is a known pseudogene. The CDR3 totals 14 residues. The DNA of the CDR3 is TGCACCAGCAGCCAAGAAAAAGGCTTCTATGGCTACACCTTC. It translates to CTSSQEKGFYGYTF.

The chain carries TRBV10-3 and TRBJ2-3; 8 nucleotides align to TRBD2. Trimming removed 6 bases from V and 4 bases from J; junction bases left unmatched: 6. Germline CDR1 ENHRY, CDR2 SYGVKD. The CDR3 is 14 residues long. The DNA of the CDR3 is TGTGCCATCAGACGGGGGGGGACATCAGATACGCAGTATTTT. Residues: CAIRRGGTSDTQYF.

Concerning this clone itself: Other DNA sequences in the sample encode the same CDR3. The chain carries TRBV7-9 and TRBJ2-7; no reliable D call. The CDR3 has 11 residues. V lost 3 bases, J lost 3 bases, and 3 bases lay in between. Looked up from germline, CDR1 is SEHNR and CDR2 is FQNEAQ (reference sequence). This chain's CDR3 is CASSFDYEQYF. The CDR3 nucleotides read TGTGCCAGCAGCTTTGACTACGAGCAGTACTTC.

The chain is built from TRBV27 and TRBJ2-2; TRBD1 is a possible D gene (6 bases). Trimming shortened V by 2 bases and J by 8 bases, and 15 bases separated the two germline ends. The CDR3 totals 15 residues. CDR1 and CDR2 from the germline V gene are MNHEY and SMNVEV (reference sequence). CDR3 sequence: CASSLIGGSNGELFF. CDR3 sequence (DNA): TGTGCCAGCAGTTTAATAGGGGGTTCAAATGGGGAGCTGTTTTTT.

The chain combines TRBV6-5 with TRBJ2-5; 7 bases fit TRBD1. V was clipped by 7 bases and J by 7 bases; unmatched bases: 15. Germline CDR1 reads MNHEY; CDR2 reads SVGAGI. CDR3 length: 15 amino acids. The CDR3 DNA reads as TGTGCCAGCACCGCCGCCCGACAGGGTGTGGGGACCCAGTACTTC. This translates into CASTAARQGVGTQYF.

The chain couples TRBV5-1 to TRBJ2-7; 7 positions agree with TRBD2. With 4 bases clipped from V and 4 bases from J, the junction kept 5 bases outside the gene matches. The CDR3 covers 13 residues. The V gene's germline CDR1 is SGHRS and CDR2 YFSETQ. The CDR3 loop is CASSPGTNYEQYF. In DNA, the CDR3 is TGCGCCAGCAGCCCCGGGACTAATTACGAGCAGTACTTC.

The chain employs TRBV6-1 and TRBJ2-7; D is unclear. Germline loops: CDR1 MNHNS, CDR2 SASEGT. The CDR3 runs 12 residues. With 10 bases removed from V and 0 bases from J, the gap between germline ends came to 10 bases. The CDR3, as DNA: TGTGCCATTGACTTCCCCTCCTACGAGCAGTACTTC. Translating it yields CAIDFPSYEQYF.

DNA of the CDR3: TGCGCCAGCAGCCAAGAAAGGGGTGGGCAGGGGAATGGCTACACCTTC. Its protein is CASSQERGGQGNGYTF. This chain uses TRBV4-1 with TRBJ1-2, with D perhaps matching TRBD1 (6 bases). Germline V CDR1 and CDR2: MGHRA, YSYEKL. Trimming pared 0 bases from V and 6 bases from J, leaving 17 bases between. The CDR3 length is 16 residues.